This T cell receptor beta chain was sequenced during a study of blood T cell repertoires in COVID-19. In the study's own analysis: Amplified reference gene primers provided the basis for estimating nucleated cell counts. Clones were sequenced by immunoSEQ multiplex PCR, and TCRdb holds only the in-frame ones, with some missing. V and J calls and clone size are copied from that table; D and trimming were computed from the DNA. Of 160,000 or so clones in the sample, 80% were seen once. Trimming shortened V by 0 bases and J by 3 bases, and 11 bases separated the two germline ends. Germline CDR1 and CDR2: MNHEY and SMNVEV (reference sequence). This CDR3 has 15 residues. Researchers sorted participants into cohorts using their self-reported clinical history. Resolution of symptoms, clearance, or two negative PCRs was present in recovered Cohort 3 donors.

Source material: PBMCs or T cells enriched from blood (not recorded which). The chain employs TRBV27 and TRBJ1-2; no reliable D call. The TCR comes from an older woman who had recovered from COVID-19. CDR3 region: CASSLSTTGYYGYTF. Here the CDR3 DNA reads TGTGCCAGCAGTTTATCGACGACGGGGTACTATGGCTACACCTTC.